Listed here are 2 T cell receptor beta chains from one sample, sequenced in a study of blood T cell repertoires in COVID-19. The repertoire was sequenced with immunoSEQ multiplex PCR; TCRdb's copy has only in-frame clones and lacks some. The sample consists of fewer than 500,000 clones, 88% of them appearing once. The sequencing input was PBMCs or T cells enriched from blood (not recorded which). These receptors were obtained from a woman aged 30 to 39 with acute COVID-19.

This clone was found once. The V call is TRBV4-1, the J call TRBJ2-1; 7 nucleotides line up with TRBD2. Germline assignment: CDR1 MGHRA and CDR2 YSYEKL. V dropped 4 bases and J dropped 2; count of bases not matched to a gene: 8. There are 16 residues in the CDR3. CDR3 sequence: CASSLPSGATYNEQFF. In DNA, the CDR3 is TGCGCCAGCAGCCTCCCGAGCGGGGCCACCTACAATGAGCAGTTCTTC.

The DNA of the CDR3 is TGTGCCAGCAGCCTAAAACAGGGTCTAGCGGTAGATGGCTACACCTTC. It yields the protein CASSLKQGLAVDGYTF. This chain links TRBV3-1 (or the pseudogene TRBV3-2) with TRBJ1-2; perhaps TRBD1 as D (6 bases). Looked up from germline, CDR1 is LGHDT and CDR2 is YNNKEL (reference sequence). There are 16 residues in the CDR3. Trimming shortened V by 4 bases and J by 6 bases, and 21 bases separated the two germline ends.